These 14 T cell receptor beta chains originate from one sample sequenced in a study of T cell responses to AZD1222 COVID-19 vaccine. This table comes from immunoSEQ multiplex PCR, and its TCRdb copy is limited to in-frame clones, with some not included. In the table there are 150,000 or so clones, under 95% of which are singletons. The sequencing here drew on peripheral blood, taken on day 0 of AZD1222 vaccination. The source is an adult in good health.

V and J are TRBV12-3 or TRBV12-4 and TRBJ1-1; D remains ambiguous. The V end was cut by 5 bases, the J end by 7 bases, with 14 bases between. The CDR3 extends over 13 amino acids. The CDR3 protein is CASSRTERGEAFF. As DNA, the CDR3 is TGTGCCAGCAGTCGGACGGAGCGGGGTGAAGCTTTCTTT.

The chain has TRBV6-5 and TRBJ1-1; tentative D call: TRBD1 (5 bases). The CDR3 is 13 residues long. The germline V gene encodes CDR1 MNHEY and CDR2 SVGAGI. V lost 5 bases and J 5 bases, leaving 12 bases between the germline ends. The CDR3 bases are TGTGCCAGCAGTCTAGGGGTCGGAACTGAAGCTTTCTTT. This gives the protein CASSLGVGTEAFF.

The V and J genes are TRBV6-4 and TRBJ1-4; D gene uncertain. The V and J ends lost 6 bases and 8 bases respectively, with 19 bases between them. The CDR3 loop spans 15 amino acids. The germline CDR1 and CDR2 sequences are MRHNA and SNTAGT. The CDR3 DNA reads as TGTGCCAGCAGGACCCACATCCAAGGACGGGAAAAACTGTTTTTT. This gives the protein CASRTHIQGREKLFF.

The chain uses TRBV19 and TRBJ1-5, with D maybe TRBD1 (6 bases). The CDR3 runs 10 residues. With 8 bases removed from V and 7 bases from J, the gap between germline ends came to 6 bases. CDR1 and CDR2 (germline): LNHDA, SQIVND (reference sequence). The CDR3 here is CASGTQPQHF. The CDR3 DNA follows: TGTGCCAGTGGGACACAGCCCCAGCATTTT.

V usage is TRBV15 and J usage is TRBJ1-5, with 7 bases fitting TRBD1. Germline lookup yields CDR1 LNHNV and CDR2 YYDKDF (reference sequence). V shed 5 bases, J shed 7 bases, and the junction held 14 bases outside the gene matches. This CDR3 has 16 residues. Written as DNA, the CDR3 is TGTGCCACCAGCTCCAACCCGACAGGGATTGGGCAGCCCCAGCATTTT. Translating gives CATSSNPTGIGQPQHF.

The chain recombines TRBV6-5 with TRBJ1-1; D not certain. V dropped 6 bases and J dropped 0 bases, with 14 bases sitting between them. Germline CDR1 reads MNHEY; CDR2 reads SVGAGI. The CDR3 spans 15 residues. The CDR3 here is CASRDGGFMNTEAFF. CDR3 DNA sequence: TGTGCCAGCAGAGACGGAGGCTTCATGAACACTGAAGCTTTCTTT.

The rearrangement joins TRBV4-1 to TRBJ1-6; tentatively, D is TRBD1 (6 bases). The germline CDR1 and CDR2 sequences are MGHRA and YSYEKL. V dropped 0 bases and J dropped 10 bases, with 16 bases sitting between them. CDR3 length: 16 amino acids. Here the CDR3 reads CASSQEMVTGRSPLHF. CDR3 DNA: TGCGCCAGCAGCCAAGAAATGGTCACAGGGCGGTCACCCCTCCACTTT.

The chain links TRBV6-6 to TRBJ2-1, with 8 bases lining up with TRBD2. The CDR3 runs to 14 residues. The junction had 6 bases not matched to a gene; V was cut back by 5 bases and J by 6 bases. CDR1 MNHNY and CDR2 SVGAGI come from the germline V gene (reference sequence). CDR3 in DNA: TGTGCCAGCAGTCCCCAGCTAGCGGGCAATGAGCAGTTCTTC. It codes for CASSPQLAGNEQFF.

V usage is TRBV27 and J usage is TRBJ2-3; D is possibly TRBD1 or TRBD2 (5 bases each). The CDR3 spans 14 residues. The V gene's germline CDR1 is MNHEY and CDR2 SMNVEV (reference sequence). V shed 11 bases and J shed 3 bases, with 18 bases lying between them. The CDR3 sequence: CAVRWGPWTDTQYF. The CDR3 nucleotides are TGTGCCGTCCGTTGGGGACCCTGGACAGATACGCAGTATTTT.

The chain joins TRBV29-1 to TRBJ1-1; D is undetermined. CDR3 length: 12 amino acids. In germline, CDR1 is SQVTM, CDR2 ANQGSEA. CDR3: CMISGGNTEAFF. The CDR3 DNA reads TGCATGATCTCTGGAGGGAACACTGAAGCTTTCTTT.

This rearrangement joins TRBV5-6 to TRBJ2-7, with 7 bases matching TRBD2. Germline values: CDR1 SGHDT, CDR2 YYEEEE. The J segment lost 9 bases and the V segment lost 0 bases, leaving 9 bases of the junction unmatched. There are 14 residues in the CDR3. CDR3 amino acids: CASSLAGGSGVQYF. The CDR3 DNA is TGTGCCAGCAGCTTGGCGGGAGGTAGCGGCGTGCAGTACTTC.

The chain has TRBV3-1 (or the pseudogene TRBV3-2) and TRBJ2-7, with 7 bases that match TRBD2. Trimming at V came to 4 bases and at J to 6 bases, leaving 6 bases not matched to a gene. CDR1 is LGHDT and CDR2 is YNNKEL in the germline V gene (reference sequence). The CDR3 has 13 amino acids. CDR3 sequence: CASSREGRGEQYF. CDR3 sequence (DNA): TGTGCCAGCAGCCGGGAGGGGAGAGGCGAGCAGTACTTC.

This rearrangement joins TRBV21-1 to TRBJ2-2. TRBV21-1 is a recognized pseudogene. There are 18 residues in the CDR3. CDR3 sequence: CASSKKSGTQTNTGELFF. In DNA, the CDR3 is TGTGCCAGCAGCAAGAAATCGGGGACCCAAACGAACACCGGGGAGCTGTTTTTT.

A few counts support this clone. This sequence joins TRBV11-3 and TRBJ2-3; TRBD2 agrees at 9 bases. Per germline, CDR1 SGHNT and CDR2 YENEEA. V lost 5 bases and J lost 4; bases outside the gene matches: 16. The CDR3 totals 18 residues. Here the CDR3 DNA reads TGTGCCAGCAGCCTCGGTCGGGCTAGCGGGAAGGTCGCAGATACGCAGTATTTT. It encodes CASSLGRASGKVADTQYF. The variable domain in full, completed from reference TRBV11-3 and TRBJ2-3, reads EAGVVQSPRYKIIEKKQPVAFWCNPISGHNTLYWYLQNLGQGPELLIRYENEEAVDDSQLPKDRFSAERLKGVDSTLKIQPAELGDSAVYLCASSLGRASGKVADTQYFGPGTRLTVL.